The 15 T cell receptor beta chains below all came from one sample that was sequenced in a study of human thymus T cells. Only in-frame clones appear in the TCRdb table, and some are missing; sequencing was by immunoSEQ multiplex PCR. The sample shows roughly 60,000 clones, 85% to 95% of them seen only once. Sequencing was done on a sample of blood. The receptor source for this set is a boy in the first two years of life with a congenital heart defect but otherwise immunologically healthy.

The chain carries TRBV4-1 and TRBJ2-1; no clear D. Per germline, CDR1 MGHRA and CDR2 YSYEKL. V lost 0 bases and J lost 4, with 16 bases in between. This CDR3 has 17 residues. CDR3 region: CASSQDFRELIYNEQFF. The CDR3 DNA reads as TGCGCCAGCAGCCAAGATTTTAGGGAACTGATTTACAATGAGCAGTTCTTC.

The chain combines TRBV27 with TRBJ2-4; TRBD2 aligns across 7 bases. J was trimmed by 5 bases and V by 2 bases; bases with no gene match: 0. Germline V gene lookup returns CDR1 MNHEY and CDR2 SMNVEV (reference sequence). The length of the CDR3 is 13 residues. The CDR3 loop reads CASSLRGENIQYF. CDR3 DNA: TGTGCCAGCAGTTTACGGGGGGAAAACATTCAGTACTTC.

V usage is TRBV27 and J usage is TRBJ1-2, with TRBD1 as a possible D gene (5 bases). CDR1 and CDR2 from the germline V gene are MNHEY and SMNVEV (reference sequence). CDR3 length: 14 residues. The V gene lost 0 bases and the J gene lost 6 bases, with 11 bases spanning the gap. CDR3 residues: CASSLSRGGDGYTF. The CDR3 DNA follows: TGTGCCAGCAGTTTATCCCGGGGAGGGGATGGCTACACCTTC.

The chain joins TRBV7-8 to TRBJ1-1, with D perhaps TRBD1 (5 bases). This CDR3 has 11 residues. V was pared by 5 bases and J by 11 bases, with 12 bases between. CDR1 SGHVS and CDR2 FQNEAQ come from the germline V gene. The CDR3 loop reads CASSRGVLAFF. In DNA, the CDR3 is TGTGCCAGCAGCCGGGGGGTGTTGGCTTTCTTT.

The J gene is TRBJ2-5, the V gene TRBV2; 7 bases are shared with TRBD2. The CDR3 runs 14 residues. The germline gives CDR1 SNHLY, CDR2 FYNNEI. V lost 4 bases, J lost 5 bases, and 7 bases stayed unmatched. Here the CDR3 DNA reads TGTGCCAGCAGTGCCCGACTAGCACTCGAGACCCAGTACTTC. Translated: CASSARLALETQYF.

The V and J genes are TRBV6-6 and TRBJ1-5; D may be TRBD1 (6 bases). Germline V gene data show CDR1 as MNHNY and CDR2 as SVGAGI (reference sequence). The CDR3 has 14 residues. The V and J ends lost 2 bases and 4 bases respectively, with 9 bases between them. CDR3 sequence (DNA): TGTGCCAGCAGTTACATCGACAGGAATCAGCCCCAGCATTTT. As protein: CASSYIDRNQPQHF.

This chain joins TRBV7-3 and TRBJ2-3; either TRBD1 or TRBD2 may fit D (6 bases each). V gave up 4 bases and J gave up 2 bases, with 10 bases separating them. CDR1 is SGHTA and CDR2 is FQGTGA in the germline V gene. The CDR3 totals 14 residues. The CDR3 spells CASSWGATTDTQYF. DNA of the CDR3: TGTGCCAGCAGCTGGGGGGCTACCACAGATACGCAGTATTTT. Variable domain in full (rest from reference TRBV7-3 and TRBJ2-3): GAGVSQTPSNKVTEKGKYVELRCDPISGHTALYWYRQSLGQGPEFLIYFQGTGAADDSGLPNDRFFAVRPEGSVSTLKIQRTERGDSAVYLCASSWGATTDTQYFGPGTRLTVL.

This clone was recorded once. This chain joins TRBV2 and TRBJ2-1; D might be TRBD1 or TRBD2, each matching 6 bases. The CDR3 is made up of 16 amino acids. V lost 2 bases to trimming and J lost 4 bases, with 15 bases between them. CDR1 SNHLY and CDR2 FYNNEI come from the germline V gene. As DNA, the CDR3 is TGTGCCAGCAGTGAAACTCGGCTAGGGGGGTACAATGAGCAGTTCTTC. Protein sequence: CASSETRLGGYNEQFF.

The rearrangement links TRBV4-1 to TRBJ2-2; no reliable D call. The CDR3 has 15 amino acids. CDR1 and CDR2 (germline): MGHRA, YSYEKL. V lost 0 bases, J lost 8 bases, and 13 bases lay in between. CDR3 loop: CASSQDAQPRGELFF. CDR3 nucleotides: TGCGCCAGCAGCCAAGATGCCCAGCCCAGGGGGGAGCTGTTTTTT.

The J gene is TRBJ2-1, the V gene TRBV2, with TRBD2 matching over 7 bases. The CDR3 contains 15 residues. Germline V gene lookup returns CDR1 SNHLY and CDR2 FYNNEI. Unmatched junction bases numbered 7, after V lost 4 bases and J lost 4 bases. CDR3 sequence (DNA): TGTGCCAGCAGTGCCCGACTAGCACATTACAATGAGCAGTTCTTC. Translated, it gives CASSARLAHYNEQFF.

This chain links TRBV7-9 with TRBJ2-2; a possible D gene is TRBD2 (5 bases). Per germline, CDR1 SEHNR and CDR2 FQNEAQ (reference sequence). V lost 1 base, J lost 1 base, and 10 bases lay in between. The CDR3 runs to 16 residues. CDR3 loop: CASSLGLLGNTGELFF. CDR3 sequence (DNA): TGTGCCAGCAGCTTAGGGCTACTAGGGAACACCGGGGAGCTGTTTTTT.

V gene TRBV4-1 combines with J gene TRBJ2-5; 13 nucleotides match TRBD2. Unmatched junction bases numbered 5, after V lost 4 bases and J lost 3 bases. The CDR3 is made up of 16 amino acids. Germline V CDR1 and CDR2: MGHRA, YSYEKL. CDR3 in amino acids: CASSPGTSGKKETQYF. In DNA form, the CDR3 reads TGCGCCAGCAGCCCCGGGACTAGCGGGAAGAAAGAGACCCAGTACTTC.

The rearrangement links TRBV7-2 to TRBJ2-2, with 13 nucleotides matching TRBD2. Germline trimming cut 4 bases from V and 4 bases from J; bases unmatched to any gene: 0. The CDR3 is 15 residues long. The germline gives CDR1 SGHTA, CDR2 FQGNSA. The CDR3 loop is CASSWTSGSTGELFF. The CDR3 nucleotides are TGTGCCAGCAGCTGGACTAGCGGGAGCACCGGGGAGCTGTTTTTT.

The chain joins TRBV2 to TRBJ2-5, with 12 positions matching TRBD2. The ends lost 5 bases at V and 4 bases at J; junction bases unmatched: 17. The CDR3 has 19 residues. Per germline, CDR1 SNHLY and CDR2 FYNNEI. CDR3 protein: CASSQPWTSGAERGETQYF. The CDR3 region has the DNA TGTGCCAGCAGTCAGCCCTGGACTAGCGGGGCGGAACGAGGAGAGACCCAGTACTTC.

V gene TRBV7-2 combines with J gene TRBJ1-5; no clear D. The V and J ends lost 1 base and 4 bases respectively, with 5 bases between them. CDR3 length equals 13 residues. Germline CDR1 and CDR2: SGHTA and FQGNSA. Here the CDR3 reads CASSLGENQPQHF. The DNA for the CDR3 is TGTGCCAGCAGCTTAGGAGAGAATCAGCCCCAGCATTTT.